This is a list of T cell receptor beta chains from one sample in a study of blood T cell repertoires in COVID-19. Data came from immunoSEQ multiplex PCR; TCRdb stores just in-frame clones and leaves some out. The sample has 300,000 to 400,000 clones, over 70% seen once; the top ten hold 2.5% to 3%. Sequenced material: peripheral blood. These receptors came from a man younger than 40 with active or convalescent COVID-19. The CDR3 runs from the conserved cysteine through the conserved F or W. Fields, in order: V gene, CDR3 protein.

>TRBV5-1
CASSWRTGVTDTQYF
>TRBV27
CASSAGTGFGEQYF
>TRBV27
CASRKTGSYGYTF
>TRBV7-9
CASSNEPPRGYTF
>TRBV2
CASSEGGPYEQYF
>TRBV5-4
CASSLGQVTEAFF
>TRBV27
CASSFFGTGPYNEQFF
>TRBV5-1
CASSSTGTGMGSYGYTF
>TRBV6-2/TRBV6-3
CASSYAGYNEQFF
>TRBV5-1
CASSLGRGEKLFF
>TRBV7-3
CASSLLGREETQYF
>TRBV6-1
CASSEASGAWETQYF
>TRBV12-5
CASGLVRETLNTGELFF
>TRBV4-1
CASSRPGTGDEKLFF
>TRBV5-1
CASSLSGTSGGLAQYF